The entry below describes one T cell receptor (beta chain). What this receptor recognizes is not known. It has no much larger one-base neighbor in the sample; base qualities were not kept. Explained via the paper, the time point label denotes: pre-sensitization, week 0. What this sample's treatment or condition label stands for: therapeutic diphenylcyclopropenone sensitization with weekly scalp DPC. Blood at each patch-test visit was drawn before the patch test was applied. To be eligible, patients had to be aged 18 to 70, diagnosed with alopecia and judged suitable for DPC therapy, while pregnant patients were excluded. Total RNA was isolated from unfractionated whole blood collected in Tempus Blood RNA tubes. These data are taken from a study of human T cells and chemical hapten exposure listed by TCRdb under 2021. In the study overall: For sensitization, 2% DPC in acetone was applied to a 2 cm by 2 cm area of upper inner arm skin. Most of the patients in the cohort were female, and the cohort covered alopecia areata with under or over 50% scalp involvement, alopecia totalis and alopecia universalis. Patients additionally received weekly therapeutic DPC doses to the scalp throughout the roughly 25-week study period. Patch tests used Finn chambers with 0.01% DPC on the upper back, scored after 6 days by International Contact Dermatitis Research Group standards. Around 29 alopecia patients provided blood for TCR sequencing at one to four time points (pre-sensitization, 2, 6 and 24 weeks). Libraries were pooled for sequencing, and variation in per-sample TCR yields was attributed mainly to small differences in library volumes within the pool. This study followed changes in the peripheral blood TCR repertoire in vivo during primary and secondary sensitization of alopecia patients to the hapten diphenylcyclopropenone (DPC). Blood samples were taken from patients before sensitization (week 0) and then at 2, 6 and about 24 weeks after DPC sensitization.

Library creation used RACE. Sequencing used a NextSeq 500. During library preparation, unique molecular identifiers were attached to individual cDNA molecules so that TCRs could be counted in a quantitative, reproducible way. From each blood RNA sample, both TCR alpha and TCR beta chains were sequenced. The study's own analysis went as follows. A median of around 100,000 TCRs per sample was observed, with a range of about 20,000 to 700,000. V, J and CDR3 annotation of the TCR reads was carried out using the Decombinator software suite. For PS versus PT1 abundance plots, all samples were subsampled to the same number of TCRs (28,000). TCRs were defined as expanded if absent before sensitization and observed at least eight times at the 2-week time point. TCRdb took the public reads, trimmed them with fastp at Q25, ran MiXCR for clone calling and kept in-frame beta chains. Identical CDR3 protein sequences are pooled into one entry, listed with their most common genes and DNA. These V and J calls derive from TCRdb rather than the authors' analysis. Recorded for this sample are approximately 260,000 distinct CDR3 sequences; 8.6% of them occurred a single time. Of the sample, 2.3% falls within the top ten clones.

The investigation overall reported the following: Expanded TCRs formed significantly more large CDR3 similarity clusters than pre-sensitization or healthy control sets, consistent with antigen-driven responses. Patch test score was positively correlated with the number of PT1 expanded TCRs, with significance at thresholds 8, 16 and 32 but not at 4. DPC sensitization did not change the number of TCRs with a frequency above 1 in 1000, and there was no evidence of changes in global repertoire structure. Alopecia, a presumed autoimmune disease, was present in all patients, so the immune response of the patients might differ from that of healthy individuals. Repeated subsampling changed both the strength of the expansion versus patch-test correlation and the threshold at which that correlation became significant.

V and J are truncated by 6 bases and 7 bases respectively, leaving an intervening sequence of 19 bases. The CDR3, cysteine through phenylalanine, is 14 amino acids long. Just CDR3 DNA is preserved here, 42 bases in frame from base 1. The germline V gene provides CDR1 SGHRS and CDR2 YFSETQ. The receptor's source is a woman in her thirties or forties with alopecia areata. Some clones in this sample may be carry-over from other donors' samples. This chain is built from TRBV5-1 and TRBJ1-2, with TRBD1 perhaps the D gene, on 6 matching bases. This sample comprised whole blood, obtained in connection with sensitization to the hapten diphenylcyclopropenone (DPC). DNA sequence: TGCGCCAGCAACTCTCCTCCAGGGGTTAGTGGCTACACCTTC. This gives the protein CASNSPPGVSGYTF.